The entry that follows covers one TCR beta chain sequence. Antigen unknown. They built TCR cDNA with 5'RACE template switching, a step that put in a universal primer site and UMIs. TCRdb itself ran the 5' RACE reads through MiXCR, one entry per CDR3 protein. The sample lists 500,000 to 650,000 distinct CDR3 sequences; 10% to 15% were seen once. CDR1 and CDR2 from the germline V gene are DFQATT and SNEGSKA (reference sequence). The CDR3 runs 16 residues. The V gene lost 1 base and the J gene lost 5 bases, with 20 bases spanning the gap. The sample is drawn from a study of T cells after yellow fever vaccination. Study details: Preparing low-cell-number fractions relied on SMART-Seq v4 Ultra Low Input.

General study points: The secondary response peaked faster, at day 5 versus 15, but was weaker. Post-booster samples contained most primary-vaccination clones (approximately 96% CD4, about 90% CD8).

The input for sequencing was PBMCs, taken on the day of the yellow fever booster vaccination. The chain couples TRBV20-1 to TRBJ2-5; D possibly matches TRBD1 or TRBD2 (5 bases each). This clonotype originated in a young man who received the YFV17D yellow fever vaccine. CDR3: CSARGDAAALLETQYF. CDR3 DNA sequence: TGCAGTGCTAGAGGGGACGCGGCTGCGCTGCTTGAGACCCAGTACTTC.